The entry below gives a single T cell receptor (beta chain) sequence along with its context. The data derive from a study of shared clonotypes between healthy human individuals. Across the study: Aged 18 to 49, the donors were a couple of women and a few men.

Germline CDR1 and CDR2: SGHAT and FQDESV (reference sequence). The CDR3 is 13 residues long. The V and J ends lost 4 bases and 5 bases respectively, with 8 bases between them. The table came from immunoSEQ multiplex PCR; TCRdb's copy has only in-frame clones and leaves some out. The top ten clones hold about 12% of a sample with approximately 470,000 clones, roughly 80% of them seen once. V and J are TRBV11-1 and TRBJ1-4, with D possibly being TRBD1 (5 bases). The sample consisted of PBMCs. The origin of this receptor is a middle-aged woman in good health. Some clones in this sample may be carry-over from other donors' samples. The CDR3 protein is CASSWGMNEKLFF. Here the CDR3 DNA reads TGTGCCAGCAGCTGGGGGATGAATGAAAAACTGTTTTTT.